The clone carrying this T cell receptor beta chain appeared a few times. The entry originates in a study of cytomegalovirus exposure and HLA in healthy donors. J was trimmed by 8 bases and V by 3 bases; bases with no gene match: 3. From germline, CDR1 is MDHEN and CDR2 SYDVKM. The CDR3 length is 13 residues. TCRdb's table, derived via immunoSEQ multiplex PCR, lists solely in-frame clones and lacks some. This table holds approximately 270,000 clones, 90% found once. Source material: PBMCs. The rearrangement joins TRBV28 to TRBJ1-2; 10 bases are a match to TRBD1. The receptor comes from a woman aged 18 to 35 in good health and CMV-seronegative. The CDR3 DNA reads TGTGCCAGCAGTTTGGGACAGGGGAGGGGCTACACCTTC. Protein sequence: CASSLGQGRGYTF.